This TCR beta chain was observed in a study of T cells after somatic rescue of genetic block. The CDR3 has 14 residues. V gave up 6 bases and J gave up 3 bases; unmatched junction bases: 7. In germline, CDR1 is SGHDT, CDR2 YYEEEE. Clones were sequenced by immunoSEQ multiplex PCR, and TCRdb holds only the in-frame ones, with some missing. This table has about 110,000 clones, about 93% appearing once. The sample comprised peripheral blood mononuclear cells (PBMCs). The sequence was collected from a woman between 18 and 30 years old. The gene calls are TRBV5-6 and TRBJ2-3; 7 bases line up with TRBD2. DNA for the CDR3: TGTGCCAGCATCCCCTCGGGAGGTACAGATACGCAGTATTTT. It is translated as CASIPSGGTDTQYF.